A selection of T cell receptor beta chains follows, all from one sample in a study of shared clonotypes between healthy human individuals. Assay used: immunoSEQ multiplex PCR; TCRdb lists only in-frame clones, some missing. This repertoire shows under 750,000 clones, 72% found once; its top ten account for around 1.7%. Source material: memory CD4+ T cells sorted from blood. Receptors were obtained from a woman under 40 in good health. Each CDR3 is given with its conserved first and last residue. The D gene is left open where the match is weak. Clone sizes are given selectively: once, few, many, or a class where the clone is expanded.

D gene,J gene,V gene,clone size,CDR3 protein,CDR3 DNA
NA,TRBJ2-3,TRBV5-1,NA,CASSLRTGGGTDTQYF,TGCGCCAGCAGCTTAAGGACAGGCGGGGGCACAGATACGCAGTATTTT
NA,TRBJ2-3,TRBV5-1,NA,CASSLGAGDGTDTQYF,TGCGCCAGCAGCTTGGGGGCCGGGGATGGCACAGATACGCAGTATTTT
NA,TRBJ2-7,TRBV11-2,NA,CASSDMRVTYEQYF,TGTGCCAGCAGCGATATGAGGGTCACCTACGAGCAGTACTTC
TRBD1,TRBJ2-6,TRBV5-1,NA,CASSLVGTVSGANVLTF,TGCGCCAGCAGCTTGGTAGGGACAGTCTCTGGGGCCAACGTCCTGACTTTC
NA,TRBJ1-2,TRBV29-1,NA,CSVRFNYGYTF,TGCAGCGTCAGGTTTAACTATGGCTACACCTTC
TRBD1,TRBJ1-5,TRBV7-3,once,CASSLAADRDDQPQHF,TGTGCCAGCAGCTTAGCTGCGGACAGGGATGATCAGCCCCAGCATTTT
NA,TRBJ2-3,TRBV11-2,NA,CASSQGGTGYDTQYF,TGTGCCAGCAGCCAGGGGGGGACAGGATACGATACGCAGTATTTT
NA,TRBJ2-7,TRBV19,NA,CASSSPVIWGVYEQYF,TGTGCCAGTAGTTCTCCTGTGATTTGGGGTGTCTACGAGCAGTACTTC
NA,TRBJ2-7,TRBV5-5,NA,CASRGPGFYEQYF,TGTGCCAGCAGGGGACCGGGGTTCTACGAGCAGTACTTC
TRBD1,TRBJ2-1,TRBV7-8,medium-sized,CASSSGQAFNEQFF,TGTGCCAGCAGCTCGGGACAGGCGTTCAATGAGCAGTTCTTC
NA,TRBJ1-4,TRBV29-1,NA,CSVGGISEKLFF,TGCAGCGTGGGGGGCATCAGTGAAAAACTGTTTTTT
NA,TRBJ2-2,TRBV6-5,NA,CASRGDRYTGELFF,TGTGCCAGCAGGGGAGACAGGTACACCGGGGAGCTGTTTTTT
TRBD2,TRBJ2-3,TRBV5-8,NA,CASSPGLAGGQDTQYF,TGTGCCAGCAGCCCCGGACTAGCGGGAGGGCAAGATACGCAGTATTTT
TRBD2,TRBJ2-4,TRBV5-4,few,CASSPDREGYKNIQYF,TGTGCCAGCAGCCCTGACCGGGAGGGGTACAAAAACATTCAGTACTTC
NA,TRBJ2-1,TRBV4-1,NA,CASSHLGQREMNEQFF,TGCGCCAGCAGCCACCTGGGACAGCGGGAAATGAATGAGCAGTTCTTC
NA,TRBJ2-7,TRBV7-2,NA,CASSLSQGTYEQYF,TGTGCCAGCAGCTTAAGTCAGGGGACCTACGAGCAGTACTTC
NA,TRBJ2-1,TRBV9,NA,CASSSSGTHNEQFF,TGTGCCAGCAGCTCCTCGGGAACCCACAATGAGCAGTTCTTC
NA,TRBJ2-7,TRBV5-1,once,CASSTLPRGTNYEQYF,TGCGCCAGCAGCACGCTTCCCCGGGGAACAAACTACGAGCAGTACTTC
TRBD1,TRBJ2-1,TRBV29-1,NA,CSVRGQGTIEQFF,TGCAGCGTTCGGGGACAGGGGACCATTGAGCAGTTCTTC
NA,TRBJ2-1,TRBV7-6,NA,CASSLDDRNNEQFF,TGTGCCAGCAGCTTAGACGATAGGAACAATGAGCAGTTCTTC
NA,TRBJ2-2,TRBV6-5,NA,CASSIQGEDTGELFF,TGTGCCAGCAGCATTCAGGGGGAGGACACCGGGGAGCTGTTTTTT
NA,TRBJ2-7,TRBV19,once,CASTQASQGYESYEQYF,TGTGCCAGTACCCAGGCCAGCCAGGGGTATGAGTCCTACGAGCAGTACTTC
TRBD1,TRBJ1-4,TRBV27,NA,CASSFRDSNEKLFF,TGTGCCAGCAGTTTCCGGGACAGTAATGAAAAACTGTTTTTT
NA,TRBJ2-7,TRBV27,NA,CASSLGQASDEQYF,TGTGCCAGCAGTTTAGGCCAGGCCTCAGACGAGCAGTACTTC
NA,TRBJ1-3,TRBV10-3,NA,CAISESYDRPLSTIYF,TGTGCCATCAGTGAGTCATACGACAGGCCTCTTAGCACCATATATTTT
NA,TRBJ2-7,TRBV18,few,CASAPGTSYEQYF,TGTGCCAGCGCCCCAGGGACCTCCTACGAGCAGTACTTC
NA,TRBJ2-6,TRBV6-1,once,CASSGQATGANVLTF,TGTGCCAGCAGTGGACAGGCGACTGGGGCCAACGTCCTGACTTTC